These T cell receptor beta chains were read from a single sample in a study of CD8 T cells in Susac syndrome. MiXCR was run by TCRdb on the immunoSEQ multiplex PCR reads, yielding one entry per CDR3 protein. The table includes some 190,000 distinct CDR3 sequences, about 95% detected once. The sequencing input was CD4+ T cells from PBMCs. The receptors stem from a human donor in good health. Each CDR3 is given with its conserved first and last residue. The D gene is left open where the match is weak.

V gene	D gene	J gene	CDR3 protein
TRBV2	-	TRBJ1-2	CASSEQGTNYGYTF
TRBV5-4	-	TRBJ1-1	CASSLAGRPNTEAFF
TRBV4-1	-	TRBJ2-5	CASSQESQETQYF
TRBV28	TRBD2	TRBJ2-1	CATLSRAGSYNEQFF
TRBV5-1	-	TRBJ2-1	CASHTDNEQFF
TRBV6-2/TRBV6-3	TRBD1	TRBJ2-7	CASSTPSRTGDYEQYF
TRBV15	-	TRBJ2-6	CATSRQVTGANVLTF
TRBV6-1	-	TRBJ1-5	CASSEVSGAGNQPQHF
TRBV29-1	-	TRBJ2-1	CSADEQFF
TRBV15	-	TRBJ2-2	CATSSLSPTGELFF
TRBV24-1	TRBD2	TRBJ2-1	CATSAAGGYNEQFF
TRBV29-1	-	TRBJ1-2	CSVGEETAYGYTF
TRBV9	-	TRBJ2-3	CASSVEFQDAKYF
TRBV29-1	TRBD2	TRBJ2-3	CSAPGTSGYTDTQYF
TRBV20-1	-	TRBJ2-3	CSASTSTFTDTQYF
TRBV9	TRBD1	TRBJ1-4	CASSAGQEGEKLFF
TRBV29-1	TRBD2	TRBJ2-1	CSVGRHAGALYNEQFF
TRBV14	-	TRBJ2-6	CASSRSRARSSGANVLTF
TRBV5-5	-	TRBJ1-1	CASRLGASGTEAFF
TRBV12-3/TRBV12-4	-	TRBJ2-7	CASRPTRSSYEQYF
TRBV3-1	-	TRBJ1-1	CASSHGAGAFF
TRBV20-1	TRBD1	TRBJ2-2	CSARDHRGRVDTGELFF
TRBV9	-	TRBJ2-7	CASSVVDGGTYEQYF
TRBV9	-	TRBJ1-4	CASSTRTRHNEKLFF
TRBV20-1	TRBD2	TRBJ2-3	CSARAVAGVDTQYF
TRBV7-9	TRBD2	TRBJ2-7	CASSPGLAGPYEQYF
TRBV20-1	TRBD2	TRBJ2-1	CSARGLAGGSSYNEQFF
TRBV29-1	-	TRBJ1-2	CSVGTRGYGYTF
TRBV29-1	-	TRBJ1-1	CSVGAGWGTEAFF
TRBV4-3	-	TRBJ1-5	CASSQQGGQPQHF
TRBV20-1	TRBD2	TRBJ2-2	CSARTSGSPTGELFF
TRBV5-6	TRBD2	TRBJ2-1	CASSLLAGDQRHANYNEQFF
TRBV29-1	-	TRBJ2-1	CSVGRASYNEQFF
TRBV29-1	-	TRBJ2-7	CSVENTDEQYF
TRBV29-1	TRBD1	TRBJ2-5	CSTLKGTEETQYF
TRBV9	-	TRBJ1-1	CASSATISTEAFF
TRBV6-1	-	TRBJ1-6	CASSEIDSPLHF
TRBV2	TRBD1	TRBJ2-3	CASTRDSLGTDTQYF
TRBV30	-	TRBJ1-5	CAWSVPHAGYSNQPQHF
TRBV19	TRBD1	TRBJ2-5	CASHDRGETQYF